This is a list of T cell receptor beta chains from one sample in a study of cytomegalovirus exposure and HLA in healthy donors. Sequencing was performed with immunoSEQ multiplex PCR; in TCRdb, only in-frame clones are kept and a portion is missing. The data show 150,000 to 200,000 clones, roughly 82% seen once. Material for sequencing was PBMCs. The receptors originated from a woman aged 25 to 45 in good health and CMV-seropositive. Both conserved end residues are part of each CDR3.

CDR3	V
CASKDFRQGNTEAFF	TRBV9
CASSVSLQGITEAFF	TRBV9
CASSVLGAVEETQYF	TRBV2
CASSRPSVAGELFF	TRBV9
CSATGYYGYTF	TRBV29-1
CASSQGREFQPQHF	TRBV4-1
CSVQGADTEAFF	TRBV29-1
CASSPGVGYEQYF	TRBV18
CASTLGSGASGGELFF	TRBV5-1
CASSVVSGGGTEAFF	TRBV9
CATSRGGTGNEQFF	TRBV15
CASSIGLAGGPSEQYF	TRBV19
CASSLGDSRDTQYF	TRBV7-2
CASSSTGEGQPQHF	TRBV2
CASSLMGGRADEQYF	TRBV7-6